The clone carrying this T cell receptor (beta chain) was seen many times. RNA transcripts gave rise to amplified TCR beta CDR3 regions. The primer set for the first-round RT-PCR of the TCR CDR3 was HTBI. Using its own MiXCR run on the multiplex PCR reads, TCRdb lists one record per CDR3 protein. Of about 350,000 distinct CDR3 sequences in the sample, approximately 18% are singletons; the top ten hold 30% to 35%. The record originates from a study of T cells in Graves' hyperthyroidism and ophthalmopathy. V was trimmed by 3 bases and J by 3 bases, leaving 14 bases between them. Germline assignment: CDR1 KGHSH and CDR2 LQKENI. This CDR3 spans 15 amino acids.

What was sequenced was blood. The genes are TRBV18 and TRBJ1-2, with D uncertain. This clonotype was obtained from a woman aged 25 to 39 with Graves' hyperthyroidism that later progressed to Graves' ophthalmopathy. The CDR3 DNA is TGTGCCAGCTCACCTAAGGGTGTCTTGGACTATGGCTACACCTTC. Translated: CASSPKGVLDYGYTF. Full variable domain (outside the CDR3, taken from reference TRBV18 and TRBJ1-2): NAGVMQNPRHLVRRRGQEARLRCSPMKGHSHVYWYRQLPEEGLKFMVYLQKENIIDESGMPKERFSAEFPKEGPSILRIQQVVRGDSAAYFCASSPKGVLDYGYTFGSGTRLTVV.